The T cell receptor beta chain under discussion was sequenced for a study of blood T cells in healthy people across ages (dated by TCRdb to 2015 to 2017). For context, the study as a whole: In model experiments, template switching captured about one uniquely barcoded TCR beta cDNA molecule for every two T cells. To avoid experimental bias, donors of different ages were spread randomly across the sequencing lanes. To track age-related changes in TCR beta repertoire diversity, the study relied on deep sequencing normalized with unique cDNA molecular identifiers. Two additional independent replicas of 1 million unique cDNA reads from the same blood draw were analyzed for two donors (one aged 18 to 29 and one aged 80 or older). Donors were grouped into four age groups: young (average about 15 years), middle-aged (less than 40), aged (around 62) and long-lived (just over 80). What the study reported, not specific to this receptor: There was a strong correlation between observed TCR beta diversity and the percentage of naive T cells measured by flow cytometry. Because donor CMV infection status was unknown, age-related changes in expanded clonotypes were potentially confounded. Observed TCR beta diversity per million T cells fell roughly linearly with age, and a significant reduction was already apparent by age around 40. Compared with the aged group, the long-lived group had more naive CD4+ T cells, fewer expanded clones and increased TCR diversity, suggesting age selection. Total diversity estimates from one million sequenced T cells were considered lower bounds and underestimates. Because profiling used bulk unsorted PBMCs, naive and antigen-experienced compartments could not be compared conclusively.

Donors were approximately 42 systemically healthy Caucasian individuals from Russia aged roughly 6 to 95 years. Each donor gave 8 to 10 milliliters of peripheral blood, collected into EDTA-treated Vacutainer tubes. PBMCs were isolated by Ficoll-Paque density-gradient centrifugation, with at least 6 million obtained per sample. Total RNA, at least 6 micrograms per sample, was extracted from PBMCs with Trizol reagent. Naive CD45RAhigh/CD27high T cell percentages were measured by flow cytometry on a PBMC aliquot from every donor. To note about this clonotype: Its antigen remains undetermined. There are no base qualities to consult, and no much larger clone falls within one base.

The CDR3 starts with the cysteine, ends with the phenylalanine, and has 15 residues. The DNA shown is the 45-base CDR3, in frame from base 1. Relative to germline, V is missing 5 bases and J is missing 4 bases, with 7 bases of the junction outside any gene match. Based on the germline V gene, the CDR1 and CDR2 sequences are MNHEY and SVGEGT. The library was generated by 5' RACE. This sample was sequenced with an Illumina HiSeq 2500. A second PCR of roughly 6 to 11 cycles was run with a J-beta primer mix and a sample-barcoded 5' primer. A unique molecular identifier was introduced onto each TCR beta cDNA molecule by a template-switch 5' adaptor carrying 12 random nucleotides. Each sample yielded at least 3 million CDR3-containing paired-end reads. All of the RNA was converted into first-strand cDNA using the Mint cDNA synthesis kit, with a TRBC-specific oligonucleotide serving as the primer. Following uracil-DNA glycosylase treatment, all cDNA underwent a first 18-cycle PCR with the universal primers M1SS and BC2_uni_R. The study's own analysis went as follows. For normalization, 1 million high-quality reads were randomly selected from each sample, with every read carrying a distinct molecular identifier. Instead of being binned into consensus sequences, reads that shared molecular identifiers were thrown out. MiTCR, with a Q25 quality threshold and the strictest error-elimination algorithm, was used for CDR3 identification, clonotype clustering and error correction. A nonparametric unseen species model with Euler transformation was used to estimate a lower bound on total TCR beta diversity. TCRdb reworked the public reads: Q25 trimming with fastp, MiXCR clone assembly, productive beta chains retained. Records with the same CDR3 protein are collapsed into one entry carrying the most frequent genes and DNA. These V and J calls originate from TCRdb's pipeline instead of the authors' own analysis. Counted in this sample were hundreds of thousands of distinct CDR3 sequences; roughly 32% of them appeared once. The leading ten clones occupy approximately 15% of the sample.

The receptor chain draws on TRBV6-2 or TRBV6-3 and TRBJ2-3; 9 nucleotides in the junction match TRBD2. Source material: blood. This clonotype was obtained from an elderly woman in good health. Donor details come from another sample of the same person, matched by shared clones. CDR3 loop: CASSEPAGGPDTQYF. The DNA is TGTGCCAGCAGTGAGCCAGCGGGGGGCCCAGATACGCAGTATTTT.